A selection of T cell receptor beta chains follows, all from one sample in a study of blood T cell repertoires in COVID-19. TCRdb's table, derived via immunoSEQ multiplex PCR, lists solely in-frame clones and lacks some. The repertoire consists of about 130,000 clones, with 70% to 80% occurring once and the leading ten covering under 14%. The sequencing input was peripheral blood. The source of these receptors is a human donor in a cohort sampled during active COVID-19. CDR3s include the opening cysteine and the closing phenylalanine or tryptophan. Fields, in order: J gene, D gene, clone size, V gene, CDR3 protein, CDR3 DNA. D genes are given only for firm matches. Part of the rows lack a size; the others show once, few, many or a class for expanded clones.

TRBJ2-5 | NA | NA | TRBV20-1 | CSASEAGRWQETQYF | TGCAGTGCTAGTGAGGCAGGAAGGTGGCAAGAGACCCAGTACTTC
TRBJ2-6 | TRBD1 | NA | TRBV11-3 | CASSLEGQGSGANVLTF | TGTGCCAGCAGCTTAGAGGGACAGGGCTCTGGGGCCAACGTCCTGACTTTC
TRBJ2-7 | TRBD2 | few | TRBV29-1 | CSVVPREGAYEQYF | TGCAGCGTTGTCCCGCGGGAGGGGGCCTACGAGCAGTACTTC
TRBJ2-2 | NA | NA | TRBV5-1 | CASSLDSRTGELFF | TGCGCCAGCAGCTTGGACAGTAGGACCGGGGAGCTGTTTTTT
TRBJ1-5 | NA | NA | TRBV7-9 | CASSLANGLYSNQPQHF | TGTGCCAGCAGCTTAGCCAATGGGCTATATAGCAATCAGCCCCAGCATTTT
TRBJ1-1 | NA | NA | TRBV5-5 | CASSAQQGLNTEAFF | TGTGCCAGCAGCGCTCAACAGGGTTTGAACACTGAAGCTTTCTTT
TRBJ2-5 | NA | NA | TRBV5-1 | CASSLEQGATQYF | TGCGCCAGCAGCTTGGAACAGGGTGCGACCCAGTACTTC
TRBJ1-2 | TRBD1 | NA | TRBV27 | CASSINRGAPYGYTF | TGTGCCAGCAGTATCAACAGGGGGGCCCCCTATGGCTACACCTTC
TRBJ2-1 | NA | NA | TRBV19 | CASTRGTEQFF | TGTGCCAGTACCAGAGGCACGGAGCAGTTCTTC
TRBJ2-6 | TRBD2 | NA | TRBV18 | CASSLNGGARSGANVLTF | TGTGCCAGCTCCCTTAACGGGGGGGCACGCTCTGGGGCCAACGTCCTGACTTTC
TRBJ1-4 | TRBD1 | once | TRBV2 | CASSEVTGGGKLFF | TGTGCCAGCAGTGAGGTTACAGGGGGAGGAAAACTGTTTTTT
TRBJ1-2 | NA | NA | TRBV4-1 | CASSQDVRTTYGYTF | TGCGCCAGCAGCCAAGACGTGAGGACAACCTATGGCTACACCTTC
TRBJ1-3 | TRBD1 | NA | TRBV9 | CASSRQGLTGNTIYF | TGTGCCAGCAGCAGACAGGGGCTGACTGGAAACACCATATATTTT
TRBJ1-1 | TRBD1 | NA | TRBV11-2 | CASSTGQGMGGTEAFF | TGTGCCAGCAGCACCGGACAGGGGATGGGGGGTACTGAAGCTTTCTTT
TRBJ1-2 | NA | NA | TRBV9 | CASSVGRQNHNYGYTF | TGTGCCAGCAGCGTAGGGCGACAGAACCATAACTATGGCTACACCTTC
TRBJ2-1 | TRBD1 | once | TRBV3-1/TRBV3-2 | CASSPPGQGAGNEQFF | TGTGCCAGCAGCCCCCCGGGACAGGGGGCAGGGAATGAGCAGTTCTTC
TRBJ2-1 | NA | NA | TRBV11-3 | CAPDRSPCSYNEQFF | TGTGCCCCAGACAGGTCCCCTTGCTCCTACAATGAGCAGTTCTTC
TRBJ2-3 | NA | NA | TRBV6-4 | CASSLLGSTLNTQYF | TGTGCCAGCAGTTTACTAGGGTCTACATTAAATACGCAGTATTTT
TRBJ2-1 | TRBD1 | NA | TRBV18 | CASSLSPGQGAGNEQFF | TGTGCCAGCTCACTCTCACCGGGACAGGGGGCCGGGAATGAGCAGTTCTTC
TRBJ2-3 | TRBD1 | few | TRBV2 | CASRADRGLTDTQYF | TGTGCCAGCAGGGCGGACAGGGGACTCACAGATACGCAGTATTTT
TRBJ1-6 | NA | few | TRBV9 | CASSVEGGKSPLHF | TGTGCCAGCAGCGTAGAGGGGGGGAAGTCACCCCTCCACTTT
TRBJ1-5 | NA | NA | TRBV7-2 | CASSLGQLSGTQHF | TGTGCCAGCAGCTTAGGGCAGCTATCAGGGACCCAGCATTTT
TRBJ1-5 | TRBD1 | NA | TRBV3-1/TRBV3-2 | CASSPYRTGDQPQHF | TGTGCCAGCAGCCCATACCGGACAGGAGATCAGCCCCAGCATTTT
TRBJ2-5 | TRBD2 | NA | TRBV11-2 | CASSSSSGGAGETQYF | TGTGCCAGCAGCTCCTCTAGCGGGGGGGCCGGGGAGACCCAGTACTTC
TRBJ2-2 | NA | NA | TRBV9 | CASSVATGGELFF | TGTGCCAGCAGCGTAGCTACTGGCGGGGAGCTGTTTTTT
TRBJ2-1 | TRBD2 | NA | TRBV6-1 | CASSEEAAGGLNNEQFF | TGTGCCAGCAGTGAAGAGGCAGCGGGGGGGCTGAACAATGAGCAGTTCTTC
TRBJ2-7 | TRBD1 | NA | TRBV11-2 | CASSSYRGFSYEQYF | TGTGCCAGCAGCTCTTACAGGGGGTTCAGCTACGAGCAGTACTTC
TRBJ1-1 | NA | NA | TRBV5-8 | CASSLDRAGGVTEAFF | TGTGCCAGCAGCTTGGATAGGGCCGGGGGGGTCACTGAAGCTTTCTTT
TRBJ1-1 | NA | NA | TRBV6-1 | CASSEQGGNTEAFF | TGTGCCAGCAGTGAACAGGGTGGGAACACTGAAGCTTTCTTT
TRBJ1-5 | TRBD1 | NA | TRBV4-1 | CASSQDPGTGGRQPQHF | TGCGCCAGCAGCCAAGACCCCGGGACAGGGGGTCGTCAGCCCCAGCATTTT
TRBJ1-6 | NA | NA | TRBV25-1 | CASQKGREDNSPLHF | TGTGCCAGCCAGAAGGGTCGGGAAGATAATTCACCCCTCCACTTT
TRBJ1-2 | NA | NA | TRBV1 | CTSSQDPSVNASHNYGYTF | TGCACCAGCAGCCAAGATCCCTCCGTCAACGCCTCACATAACTATGGCTACACCTTC
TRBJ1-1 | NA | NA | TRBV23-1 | CASSRGVHPINTEAFF | TGCGCCAGCAGTCGGGGAGTCCATCCAATAAACACTGAAGCTTTCTTT
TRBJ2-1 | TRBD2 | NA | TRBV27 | CASSSLAGDDEQFF | TGTGCCAGCAGTTCACTAGCGGGGGATGATGAGCAGTTCTTC
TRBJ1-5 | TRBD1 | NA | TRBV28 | CASSFRQGAKGQPQHF | TGTGCCAGCAGTTTCCGACAGGGGGCAAAGGGTCAGCCCCAGCATTTT
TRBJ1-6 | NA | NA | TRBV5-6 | CASRSNNSPLHF | TGTGCCAGCAGATCCAATAATTCACCCCTCCACTTT
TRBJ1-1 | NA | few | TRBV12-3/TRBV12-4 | CASRVRGLPEAFF | TGTGCCAGCAGGGTCAGGGGATTACCTGAAGCTTTCTTT
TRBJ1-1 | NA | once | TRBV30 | CAWRTGPISVAFF | TGTGCCTGGAGAACAGGGCCTATCTCGGTAGCTTTCTTT
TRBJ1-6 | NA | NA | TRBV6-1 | CASSEVPTPPILHF | TGTGCCAGCAGTGAAGTACCCACTCCTCCTATCCTCCACTTT
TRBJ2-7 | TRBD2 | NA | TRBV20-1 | CSASSGLAGDLREQYF | TGCAGTGCTAGTAGCGGACTAGCGGGGGACCTTAGAGAGCAGTACTTC
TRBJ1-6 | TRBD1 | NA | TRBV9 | CASSVEEQGISPLHF | TGTGCCAGCAGCGTAGAGGAACAGGGGATATCACCCCTCCACTTT
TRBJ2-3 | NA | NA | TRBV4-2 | CASSQEKRDTQYF | TGTGCCAGCAGCCAAGAAAAGAGGGATACGCAGTATTTT
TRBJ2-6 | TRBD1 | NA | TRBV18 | CASSLTTGVGSGANVLTF | TGTGCCAGCTCACTCACGACAGGGGTCGGCTCTGGGGCCAACGTCCTGACTTTC